Each of the 25 T cell receptor beta chains below was sequenced from the same sample in a study of identical twins. TCRdb redid the calling of the 5' RACE reads with MiXCR, one entry per CDR3 protein. The repertoire holds roughly 350,000 distinct CDR3 sequences, with roughly 12% as singletons. The same data also contributed to another study, on yellow fever vaccine responses in identical twins.

Sequenced input: CD8+ T cells sorted from blood. These receptors came from a woman in her late teens or twenties in good health.

The chain is built from TRBV6-1 and TRBJ1-6; 9 nucleotides match TRBD1. J gave up 14 bases and V 5 bases, and 10 bases lay outside the gene matches. Germline CDR1 and CDR2: MNHNS and SASEGT. The CDR3 contains 14 residues. The CDR3 DNA reads as TGTGCCAGCAGTCCGGACAGGGGTCTCCCTTCCCTCCACTTT. It codes for CASSPDRGLPSLHF.

This clonotype has more than one count but fewer than ten. V usage is TRBV5-6 and J usage is TRBJ2-7; the match to TRBD1 covers 9 bases. Trimming removed 1 base from V and 5 bases from J; junction bases left unmatched: 1. The CDR3 runs to 13 residues. Germline V CDR1 and CDR2: SGHDT, YYEEEE. CDR3 bases: TGTGCCAGCAGCTTGACAGGGGGCCACGAGCAGTACGTC. Translation gives CASSLTGGHEQYV.

This clonotype came up many times. V gene TRBV7-9 combines with J gene TRBJ2-2; D unresolved. Germline CDR1 reads SEHNR; CDR2 reads FQNEAQ (reference sequence). This CDR3 comprises 13 residues. V gave up 4 bases and J gave up 6 bases, with 9 bases separating them. CDR3: CASSSPGAGELFF. For the CDR3, the DNA is TGTGCCAGCAGCTCCCCTGGGGCCGGGGAGCTGTTTTTT.

The chain employs TRBV2 and TRBJ2-3; 8 nucleotides match TRBD2. The germline gives CDR1 SNHLY, CDR2 FYNNEI. Trimming took 5 bases from V and 4 from J; bases not matched to a gene: 8. There are 15 residues in the CDR3. Here the CDR3 DNA reads TGTGCCAGCAGTCGGATAGCGGGACTTGCAGATACGCAGTATTTT. Its translation: CASSRIAGLADTQYF.

This clonotype was counted once. This chain links TRBV12-3 or TRBV12-4 with TRBJ2-7, with D perhaps matching TRBD2 (5 bases). Between the trimmed V and J ends, which lost 6 bases and 3 bases, there was a span of 15 bases. The CDR3 is 14 residues long. CDR3 nucleotides: TGTGCCAGCAGCCGAGGGTCCCTCTACTACGAGCAGTACTTC. Residues: CASSRGSLYYEQYF.

This clonotype was counted ten times or more. This chain links TRBV12-3 or TRBV12-4 with TRBJ2-7; D gene unclear. Trimming shortened V by 6 bases and J by 3 bases, and 9 bases separated the two germline ends. This CDR3 region has 12 residues. The CDR3 DNA reads TGTGCCAGCAGAATTGGTAACTACGAGCAGTACTTC. Its translation is CASRIGNYEQYF.

This clonotype was picked up a small number of times. This rearrangement joins TRBV20-1 to TRBJ2-2; maybe TRBD2 (6 bases). This CDR3 comprises 15 residues. V was clipped by 3 bases and J by 1 base, with 12 bases between them. Germline assignment: CDR1 DFQATT and CDR2 SNEGSKA (reference sequence). CDR3 amino acids: CSASGGTLNTGELFF. DNA of the CDR3: TGCAGTGCTAGTGGAGGGACGTTGAACACCGGGGAGCTGTTTTTT.

This clonotype has ten or more counts. The V call is TRBV4-1, the J call TRBJ2-5; D possibly matches TRBD1 or TRBD2 (5 bases each). The CDR3 extends over 16 amino acids. V was shortened by 1 base and J by 2 bases, with 14 bases between the two germline ends. Germline CDR1 is MGHRA and CDR2 is YSYEKL. CDR3 sequence reads: CASSQGGELSQETQYF. The CDR3, as DNA: TGCGCCAGCAGCCAAGGAGGGGAGTTGAGTCAAGAGACCCAGTACTTC.

V gene TRBV5-1 combines with J gene TRBJ2-2; 7 bases are shared with TRBD2. CDR1 is SGHRS and CDR2 is YFSETQ in the germline V gene. This CDR3 is 17 amino acids long. Trimming cost V 1 base and J 3 bases; bases outside gene matches: 9. CDR3 in amino acids: CASSLIGEGSYTGELFF. The CDR3, as DNA: TGCGCCAGCAGCTTGATAGGGGAGGGGTCCTACACCGGGGAGCTGTTTTTT.

This clonotype came up a few times. This chain connects TRBV15 to TRBJ2-3, with D hard to call. There are 16 residues in the CDR3. Germline lookup yields CDR1 LNHNV and CDR2 YYDKDF (reference sequence). The ends were cut back, 2 bases at V and 0 bases at J, with 12 bases in the middle. CDR3 sequence reads: CATSRTESTSTDTQYF. For the CDR3, the DNA is TGTGCCACCAGCAGAACGGAGAGCACTAGCACAGATACGCAGTATTTT.

The rearrangement uses TRBV7-9 and TRBJ2-5; 10 bases match TRBD2. Germline CDR1 SEHNR, CDR2 FQNEAQ (reference sequence). J gave up 2 bases and V 5 bases, and 5 bases lay outside the gene matches. The CDR3 sequence is 15 residues long. For the CDR3, the DNA is TGTGCCAGCAGCCCTAGGACTAGCGGTCAAGAGACCCAGTACTTC. Its protein product is CASSPRTSGQETQYF.

This clonotype was seen a handful of times. The gene calls are TRBV15 and TRBJ2-7, with TRBD2 as a possible D gene (5 bases). There are 14 residues in the CDR3. Germline V gene data show CDR1 as LNHNV and CDR2 as YYDKDF (reference sequence). Between the trimmed V and J ends, which lost 4 bases and 6 bases, there was a span of 16 bases. The chain's CDR3 is CATSMTGLRGEQYF. For the CDR3, the DNA is TGTGCCACCAGCATGACTGGCCTTCGGGGCGAGCAGTACTTC.

This chain joins TRBV20-1 and TRBJ2-7; perhaps TRBD1 as D (6 bases). The V and J ends lost 0 bases and 3 bases respectively, with 21 bases between them. Germline CDR1 DFQATT, CDR2 SNEGSKA (reference sequence). The CDR3 has 17 amino acids. CDR3 bases: TGCAGTGCTAGAGATGGGCTCCGGACAGCTAGAAACTACGAGCAGTACTTC. Translation gives CSARDGLRTARNYEQYF.

In this sample, this clonotype turned up many times. This chain links TRBV6-5 with TRBJ1-5; 9 bases are a match to TRBD1. V was pared by 4 bases and J by 2 bases, with 3 bases of the junction left unmatched. The length of the CDR3 is 15 residues. The germline V gene encodes CDR1 MNHEY and CDR2 SVGAGI. CDR3 protein: CASSFRTGGNQPQHF. The CDR3, as DNA: TGTGCCAGCAGTTTTCGGACAGGGGGCAATCAGCCCCAGCATTTT.

This rearrangement joins TRBV5-8 to TRBJ2-3, with D perhaps given as TRBD1 or TRBD2 (6 bases each). Germline CDR1 is SGHTS and CDR2 is YDEGEE. CDR3 size: 16 residues. Trimming pared 4 bases from V and 3 bases from J, leaving 18 bases between. The CDR3 protein is CASSGGPGGPTDTQYF. CDR3 coding DNA: TGTGCCAGCAGCGGAGGTCCTGGGGGGCCAACAGATACGCAGTATTTT.

This clonotype was seen ten or more times. The chain is built from TRBV12-3 or TRBV12-4 and TRBJ2-3; no reliable D call. The CDR3 runs to 14 residues. V shed 3 bases and J shed 0 bases, with 7 bases lying between them. In nucleotides, the CDR3 is TGTGCCAGCAGTTTTAACCCTAGCACAGATACGCAGTATTTT. As protein: CASSFNPSTDTQYF.

Many counts were recorded for this clonotype. The chain employs TRBV5-5 and TRBJ2-2; D perhaps matches TRBD2 (5 bases). Germline V gene lookup returns CDR1 SGHKS and CDR2 YYEKEE (reference sequence). Between the trimmed V and J ends, which lost 10 bases and 1 base, there was a span of 14 bases. This CDR3 comprises 14 residues. This chain's CDR3 is CASFAGLNTGELFF. CDR3 bases: TGTGCCTCCTTTGCGGGTCTGAACACCGGGGAGCTGTTTTTT.

This clonotype was detected many times. The rearrangement links TRBV6-4 to TRBJ2-1; D uncertain. This CDR3 has 13 amino acids. The V end was cut by 0 bases, the J end by 6 bases, with 6 bases between. Germline V gene data show CDR1 as MRHNA and CDR2 as SNTAGT. CDR3 loop: CASSDSGINEQFF. The CDR3 DNA follows: TGTGCCAGCAGTGACTCGGGGATCAATGAGCAGTTCTTC.

This clonotype occurred many times. The chain uses TRBV11-2 and TRBJ1-2, with TRBD1 matching over 8 bases. The CDR3 totals 13 residues. Germline V lookup: CDR1 SGHAT, CDR2 FQNNGV. The ends lost 1 base at V and 8 bases at J; junction bases unmatched: 3. In DNA, the CDR3 is TGTGCCAGCAGCTTAGGACAGGGGAACGGCTACACCTTC. Its protein is CASSLGQGNGYTF.

The chain carries TRBV24-1 and TRBJ2-1; a weak D match, TRBD1 (7 bases). The V gene's germline CDR1 is KGHDR and CDR2 SFDVKD. The CDR3 covers 14 residues. V lost 7 bases to trimming and J lost 7 bases, with 16 bases between them. The CDR3, as DNA: TGTGCCACCAGGTCTACGACAGGGAGGAATGAGCAGTTCTTC. Translation gives CATRSTTGRNEQFF.

The rearrangement links TRBV10-1 to TRBJ2-3, with no clear D. Per germline, CDR1 WNHNN and CDR2 SYGVQD (reference sequence). This CDR3 is 14 amino acids long. V shed 0 bases and J shed 2 bases, with 6 bases lying between them. CDR3 sequence (DNA): TGCGCCAGCAGTGAGTCAGGAACCACAGATACGCAGTATTTT. This sequence encodes CASSESGTTDTQYF.

This clonotype was recorded many times. The chain carries TRBV10-2 and TRBJ1-1, with TRBD1 matching 10 bases. The CDR3 runs to 12 residues. V was pared by 7 bases and J by 8 bases, with 4 bases of the junction left unmatched. Germline V lookup: CDR1 WSHSY, CDR2 SAAADI. The CDR3 DNA follows: TGCGCCAGCACCGTGACAGGGGGCGAAGCTTTCTTT. This gives the protein CASTVTGGEAFF.

This clonotype was observed at least ten times. This chain connects TRBV6-2 or TRBV6-3 to TRBJ2-1; the match to TRBD1 covers 7 bases. The ends lost 7 bases at V and 2 bases at J; junction bases unmatched: 11. Per the germline V gene, CDR1 is MNHEY and CDR2 is SVGEGT. This CDR3 is 16 amino acids long. This chain's CDR3 is CASISTGQRPYNEQFF. CDR3 nucleotide sequence: TGTGCCAGCATTTCGACGGGACAGAGACCCTACAATGAGCAGTTCTTC.

Ten or more counts support this clonotype. The genes are TRBV11-1 and TRBJ2-1; TRBD1 might be the D (5 bases). The CDR3 is 18 amino acids. CDR1 and CDR2 from the germline V gene are SGHAT and FQDESV (reference sequence). Trimming took off 7 bases at V and 0 bases at J, with 22 bases between the two ends. The CDR3 DNA follows: TGTGCCAGCAAACCGAAGGCCGACAGATATACCTCCTACAATGAGCAGTTCTTC. Translated, it gives CASKPKADRYTSYNEQFF.

This clonotype has more than one count but fewer than ten. This chain uses TRBV5-5 with TRBJ2-1; no clear D. The CDR3 spans 14 residues. Trimming took 4 bases from V and 4 from J, leaving 12 bases between them. The V gene's germline CDR1 is SGHKS and CDR2 YYEKEE (reference sequence). CDR3 amino acids: CASSEKSEYNEQFF. Written as DNA, the CDR3 is TGTGCCAGCAGCGAAAAGTCAGAGTACAATGAGCAGTTCTTC.